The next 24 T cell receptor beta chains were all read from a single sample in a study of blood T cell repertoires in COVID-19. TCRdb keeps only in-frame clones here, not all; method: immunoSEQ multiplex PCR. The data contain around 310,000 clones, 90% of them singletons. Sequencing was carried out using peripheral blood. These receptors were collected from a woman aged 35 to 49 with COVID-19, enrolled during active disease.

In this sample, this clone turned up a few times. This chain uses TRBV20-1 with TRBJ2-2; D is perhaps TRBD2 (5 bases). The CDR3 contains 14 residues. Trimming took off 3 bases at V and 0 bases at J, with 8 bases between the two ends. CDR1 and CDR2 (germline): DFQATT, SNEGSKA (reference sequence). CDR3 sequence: CSASRRANTGELFF. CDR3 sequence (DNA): TGCAGTGCTAGTAGGCGGGCGAACACCGGGGAGCTGTTTTTT.

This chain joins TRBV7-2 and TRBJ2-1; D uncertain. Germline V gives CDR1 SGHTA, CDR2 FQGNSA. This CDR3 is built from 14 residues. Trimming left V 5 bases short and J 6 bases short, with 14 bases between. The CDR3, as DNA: TGTGCCAGCAGCCTTAGAGGCCGGTTCAATGAGCAGTTCTTC. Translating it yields CASSLRGRFNEQFF.

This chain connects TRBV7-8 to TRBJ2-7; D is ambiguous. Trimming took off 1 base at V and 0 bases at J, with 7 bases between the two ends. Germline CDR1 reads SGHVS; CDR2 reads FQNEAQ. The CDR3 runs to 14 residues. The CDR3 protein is CASSLVTASYEQYF. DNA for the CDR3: TGTGCCAGCAGCTTAGTTACAGCCTCCTACGAGCAGTACTTC.

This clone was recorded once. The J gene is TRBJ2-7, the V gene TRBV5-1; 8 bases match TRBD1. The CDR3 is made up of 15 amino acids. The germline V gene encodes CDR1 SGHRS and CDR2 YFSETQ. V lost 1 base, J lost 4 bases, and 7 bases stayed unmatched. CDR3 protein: CASSLRPGGGYEQYF. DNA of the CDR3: TGCGCCAGCAGCTTGAGGCCAGGGGGCGGTTACGAGCAGTACTTC.

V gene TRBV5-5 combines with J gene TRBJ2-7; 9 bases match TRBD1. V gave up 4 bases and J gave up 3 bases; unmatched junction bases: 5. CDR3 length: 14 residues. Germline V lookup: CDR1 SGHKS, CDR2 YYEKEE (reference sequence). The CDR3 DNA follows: TGTGCCAGCAGCCCGGGACAGGGTAACTACGAGCAGTACTTC. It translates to CASSPGQGNYEQYF.

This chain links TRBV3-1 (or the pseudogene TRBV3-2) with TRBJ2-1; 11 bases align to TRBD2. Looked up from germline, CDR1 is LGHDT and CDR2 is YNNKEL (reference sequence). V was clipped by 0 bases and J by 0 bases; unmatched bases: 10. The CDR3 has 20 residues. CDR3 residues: CASSQDTLAGGLLSYNEQFF. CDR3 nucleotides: TGTGCCAGCAGCCAAGATACCCTAGCGGGGGGCCTACTCTCCTACAATGAGCAGTTCTTC.

The CDR3 DNA is TGTGCCAGCAGCGTAGGAGGGGGACAGCCTAACACTGAAGCTTTCTTT. This translates into CASSVGGGQPNTEAFF. The genes are TRBV9 and TRBJ1-1; TRBD1 agrees at 7 bases. The V segment lost 0 bases and the J segment 2 bases; nucleotides outside the gene matches: 7. Germline CDR1 reads SGDLS; CDR2 reads YYNGEE. This CDR3 is built from 16 residues. The full variable domain, rest sourced from reference TRBV9 and TRBJ1-1, is DSGVTQTPKHLITATGQRVTLRCSPRSGDLSVYWYQQSLDQGLQFLIQYYNGEERAKGNILERFSAQQFPDLHSELNLSSLELGDSALYFCASSVGGGQPNTEAFFGQGTRLTVV.

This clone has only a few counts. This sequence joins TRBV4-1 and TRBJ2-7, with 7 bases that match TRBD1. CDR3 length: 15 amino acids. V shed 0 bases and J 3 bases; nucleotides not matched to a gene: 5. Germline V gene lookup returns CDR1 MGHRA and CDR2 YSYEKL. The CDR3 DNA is TGCGCCAGCAGCCAAGACCGGACAGGACTCTACGAGCAGTACTTC. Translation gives CASSQDRTGLYEQYF.

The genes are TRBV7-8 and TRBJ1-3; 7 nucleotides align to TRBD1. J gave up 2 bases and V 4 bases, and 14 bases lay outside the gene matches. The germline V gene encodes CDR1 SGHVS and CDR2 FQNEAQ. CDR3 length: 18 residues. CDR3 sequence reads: CASSSLRSQGIPGNTIYF. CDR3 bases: TGTGCCAGCAGCTCACTAAGATCACAGGGGATCCCTGGAAACACCATATATTTT.

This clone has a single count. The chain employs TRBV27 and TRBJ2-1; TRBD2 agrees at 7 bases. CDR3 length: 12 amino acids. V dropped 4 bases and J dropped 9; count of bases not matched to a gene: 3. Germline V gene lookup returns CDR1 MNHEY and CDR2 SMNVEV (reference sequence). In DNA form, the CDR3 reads TGTGCCAGCAGTTCGGGACTATTTGAGCAGTTCTTC. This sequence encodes CASSSGLFEQFF.

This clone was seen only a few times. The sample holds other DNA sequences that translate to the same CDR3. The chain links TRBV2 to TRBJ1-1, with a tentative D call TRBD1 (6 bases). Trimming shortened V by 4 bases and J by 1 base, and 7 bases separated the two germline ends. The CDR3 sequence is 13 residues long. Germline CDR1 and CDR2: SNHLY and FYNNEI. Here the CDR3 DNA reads TGTGCCAGCAGTGTACAGGGGAACACTGAAGCTTTCTTT. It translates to CASSVQGNTEAFF.

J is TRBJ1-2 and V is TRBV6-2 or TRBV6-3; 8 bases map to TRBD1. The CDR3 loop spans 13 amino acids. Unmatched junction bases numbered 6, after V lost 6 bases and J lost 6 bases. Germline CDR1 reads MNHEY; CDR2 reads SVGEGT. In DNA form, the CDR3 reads TGTGCCAGCAGCTTGGACAGGGTAGATGGCTACACCTTC. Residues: CASSLDRVDGYTF.

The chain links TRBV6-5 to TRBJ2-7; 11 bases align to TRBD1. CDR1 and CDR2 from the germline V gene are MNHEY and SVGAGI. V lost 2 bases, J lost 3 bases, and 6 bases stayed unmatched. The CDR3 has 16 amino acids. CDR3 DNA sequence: TGTGCCAGCAGTTACAGCGCCGGGACAGGGGGCTACGAGCAGTACTTC. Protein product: CASSYSAGTGGYEQYF.

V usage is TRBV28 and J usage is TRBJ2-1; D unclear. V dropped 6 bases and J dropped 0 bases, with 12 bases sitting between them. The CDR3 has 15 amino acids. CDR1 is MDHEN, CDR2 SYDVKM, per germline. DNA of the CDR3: TGTGCCAGCAGCCCTCCCTCCAGCTCCTACAATGAGCAGTTCTTC. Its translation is CASSPPSSSYNEQFF. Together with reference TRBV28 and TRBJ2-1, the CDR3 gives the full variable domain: DVKVTQSSRYLVKRTGEKVFLECVQDMDHENMFWYRQDPGLGLRLIYFSYDVKMKEKGDIPEGYSVSREKKERFSLILESASTNQTSMYLCASSPPSSSYNEQFFGPGTRLTVL.

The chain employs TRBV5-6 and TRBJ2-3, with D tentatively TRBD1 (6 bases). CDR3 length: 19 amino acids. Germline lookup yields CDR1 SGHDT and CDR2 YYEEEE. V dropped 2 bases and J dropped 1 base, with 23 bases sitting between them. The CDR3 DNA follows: TGTGCCAGCAGCTTCCTACAGGGTCTCGCGCGGTCGCGCACAGATACGCAGTATTTT. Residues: CASSFLQGLARSRTDTQYF.

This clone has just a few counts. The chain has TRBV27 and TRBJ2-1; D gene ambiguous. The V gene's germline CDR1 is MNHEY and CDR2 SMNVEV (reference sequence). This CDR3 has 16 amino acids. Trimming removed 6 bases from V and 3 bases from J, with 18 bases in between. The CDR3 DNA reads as TGTGCCAGCAGCTTAAGAATTATCGACAACTACAATGAGCAGTTCTTC. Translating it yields CASSLRIIDNYNEQFF.

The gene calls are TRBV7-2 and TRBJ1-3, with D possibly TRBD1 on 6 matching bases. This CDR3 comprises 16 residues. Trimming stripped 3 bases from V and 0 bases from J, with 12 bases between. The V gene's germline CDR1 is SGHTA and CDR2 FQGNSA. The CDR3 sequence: CASSFNRVGSGNTIYF. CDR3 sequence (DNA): TGTGCCAGCAGCTTTAACAGGGTGGGCTCTGGAAACACCATATATTTT.

For the CDR3, the DNA is TGTGCCAGCAGCCCTCAGGGAAGCAATCAGCCCCAGCATTTT. This encodes CASSPQGSNQPQHF. The chain employs TRBV7-2 and TRBJ1-5; D is perhaps TRBD1 (5 bases). This CDR3 is built from 14 residues. Germline CDR1 reads SGHTA; CDR2 reads FQGNSA. V lost 5 bases and J 1 base, leaving 9 bases between the germline ends.

The CDR3 DNA sequence: TGTGCCAGCATGGGAGTCATGAACACTGAAGCTTTCTTT. Its protein product is CASMGVMNTEAFF. The chain couples TRBV12-3 or TRBV12-4 to TRBJ1-1; D unclear. V was cut by 7 bases and J by 0 bases, with 9 bases left in between. This CDR3 has 13 amino acids.

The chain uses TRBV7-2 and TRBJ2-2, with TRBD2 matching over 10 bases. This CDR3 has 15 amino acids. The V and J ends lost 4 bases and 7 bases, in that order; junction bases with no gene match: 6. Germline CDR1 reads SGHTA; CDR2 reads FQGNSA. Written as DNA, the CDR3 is TGTGCCAGCAGCTCCTCAGCGGGGGGGAACGGGGAGCTGTTTTTT. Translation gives CASSSSAGGNGELFF.

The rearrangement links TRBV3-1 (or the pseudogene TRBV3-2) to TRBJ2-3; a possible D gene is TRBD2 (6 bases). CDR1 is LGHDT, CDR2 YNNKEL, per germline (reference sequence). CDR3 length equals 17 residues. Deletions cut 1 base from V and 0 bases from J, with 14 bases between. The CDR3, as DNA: TGTGCCAGCAGCCAAGTCCTCGGACTATCTAGCACAGATACGCAGTATTTT. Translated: CASSQVLGLSSTDTQYF.

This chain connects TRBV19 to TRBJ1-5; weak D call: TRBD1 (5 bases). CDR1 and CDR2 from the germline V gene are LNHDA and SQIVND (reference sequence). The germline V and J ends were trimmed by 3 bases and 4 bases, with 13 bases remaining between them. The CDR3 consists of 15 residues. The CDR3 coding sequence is TGTGCCAGTAGTATCCCGGGACTCATGAATCAGCCCCAGCATTTT. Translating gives CASSIPGLMNQPQHF.

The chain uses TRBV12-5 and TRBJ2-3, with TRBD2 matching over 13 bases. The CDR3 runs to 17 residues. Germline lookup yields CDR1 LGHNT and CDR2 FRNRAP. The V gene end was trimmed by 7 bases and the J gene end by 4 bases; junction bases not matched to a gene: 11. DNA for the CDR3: TGTGCTAGTGTTCTTGGACTAGCGGGAGCTCACGCAGATACGCAGTATTTT. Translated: CASVLGLAGAHADTQYF.

The CDR3 coding sequence is TGTGCCAGCAGCTCACCTGGGGGCAGTGAAGCTTTCTTT. Amino acid sequence: CASSSPGGSEAFF. The chain employs TRBV7-9 and TRBJ1-1; tentative D call: TRBD1 (6 bases). Per the germline V gene, CDR1 is SEHNR and CDR2 is FQNEAQ (reference sequence). This CDR3 has 13 residues. V shed 4 bases and J shed 7 bases, with 13 bases lying between them. Variable domain in full (rest from reference TRBV7-9 and TRBJ1-1): DTGVSQNPRHKITKRGQNVTFRCDPISEHNRLYWYRQTLGQGPEFLTYFQNEAQLEKSRLLSDRFSAERPKGSFSTLEIQRTEQGDSAMYLCASSSPGGSEAFFGQGTRLTVV.